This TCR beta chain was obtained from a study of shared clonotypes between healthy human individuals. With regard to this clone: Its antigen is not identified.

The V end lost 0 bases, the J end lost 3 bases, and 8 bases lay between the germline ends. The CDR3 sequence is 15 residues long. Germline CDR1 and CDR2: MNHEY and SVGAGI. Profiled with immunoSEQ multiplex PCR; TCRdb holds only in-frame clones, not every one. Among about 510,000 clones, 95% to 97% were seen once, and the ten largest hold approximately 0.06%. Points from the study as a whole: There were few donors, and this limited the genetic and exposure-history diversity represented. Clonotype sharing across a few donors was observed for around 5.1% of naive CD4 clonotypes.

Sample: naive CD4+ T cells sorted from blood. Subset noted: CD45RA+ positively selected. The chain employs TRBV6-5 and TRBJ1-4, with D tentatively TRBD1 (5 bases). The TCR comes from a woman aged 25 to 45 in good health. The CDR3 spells CASSYSGLANEKLFF. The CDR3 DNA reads TGTGCCAGCAGTTACTCGGGGCTTGCTAATGAAAAACTGTTTTTT.